This T cell receptor beta chain was recovered during a study of T cell repertoires in cytomegalovirus infection. Background on the study: Recently identified HLA-C-restricted and well-studied HLA-B-restricted CMV epitopes were used. Public TCR beta signatures provided an indication of both CMV infection and a matching HLA type. Whole-study findings and limits: HLA-C-restricted TCR beta clonotypes specific for CMV led the ex vivo response.

TCRdb used MiXCR to reprocess the reads, holding one entry per CDR3 protein. This sample carries hundreds of thousands of distinct CDR3 sequences, over 25% of them seen once, and the ten largest clones take 12%. In this sample, this clonotype turned up a few times. Its antigen is not known. In germline, CDR1 is SGHRS, CDR2 YFSETQ. The CDR3 runs 14 residues. V shed 3 bases and J 9 bases; nucleotides not matched to a gene: 7. This material consisted of cultured CD8+ T cells from PBMCs, taken from culture after CMV antigen stimulation. The chain has TRBV5-1 and TRBJ1-4, with 8 positions matching TRBD1. This TCR was sampled from a human donor in good health (CMV status not recorded). Some clones in this sample may be carry-over from other donors' samples. CDR3 coding DNA: TGCGCCAGCAGCTCGACAGGGGTGCTTAAAAAACTGTTTTTT. Its protein product is CASSSTGVLKKLFF.